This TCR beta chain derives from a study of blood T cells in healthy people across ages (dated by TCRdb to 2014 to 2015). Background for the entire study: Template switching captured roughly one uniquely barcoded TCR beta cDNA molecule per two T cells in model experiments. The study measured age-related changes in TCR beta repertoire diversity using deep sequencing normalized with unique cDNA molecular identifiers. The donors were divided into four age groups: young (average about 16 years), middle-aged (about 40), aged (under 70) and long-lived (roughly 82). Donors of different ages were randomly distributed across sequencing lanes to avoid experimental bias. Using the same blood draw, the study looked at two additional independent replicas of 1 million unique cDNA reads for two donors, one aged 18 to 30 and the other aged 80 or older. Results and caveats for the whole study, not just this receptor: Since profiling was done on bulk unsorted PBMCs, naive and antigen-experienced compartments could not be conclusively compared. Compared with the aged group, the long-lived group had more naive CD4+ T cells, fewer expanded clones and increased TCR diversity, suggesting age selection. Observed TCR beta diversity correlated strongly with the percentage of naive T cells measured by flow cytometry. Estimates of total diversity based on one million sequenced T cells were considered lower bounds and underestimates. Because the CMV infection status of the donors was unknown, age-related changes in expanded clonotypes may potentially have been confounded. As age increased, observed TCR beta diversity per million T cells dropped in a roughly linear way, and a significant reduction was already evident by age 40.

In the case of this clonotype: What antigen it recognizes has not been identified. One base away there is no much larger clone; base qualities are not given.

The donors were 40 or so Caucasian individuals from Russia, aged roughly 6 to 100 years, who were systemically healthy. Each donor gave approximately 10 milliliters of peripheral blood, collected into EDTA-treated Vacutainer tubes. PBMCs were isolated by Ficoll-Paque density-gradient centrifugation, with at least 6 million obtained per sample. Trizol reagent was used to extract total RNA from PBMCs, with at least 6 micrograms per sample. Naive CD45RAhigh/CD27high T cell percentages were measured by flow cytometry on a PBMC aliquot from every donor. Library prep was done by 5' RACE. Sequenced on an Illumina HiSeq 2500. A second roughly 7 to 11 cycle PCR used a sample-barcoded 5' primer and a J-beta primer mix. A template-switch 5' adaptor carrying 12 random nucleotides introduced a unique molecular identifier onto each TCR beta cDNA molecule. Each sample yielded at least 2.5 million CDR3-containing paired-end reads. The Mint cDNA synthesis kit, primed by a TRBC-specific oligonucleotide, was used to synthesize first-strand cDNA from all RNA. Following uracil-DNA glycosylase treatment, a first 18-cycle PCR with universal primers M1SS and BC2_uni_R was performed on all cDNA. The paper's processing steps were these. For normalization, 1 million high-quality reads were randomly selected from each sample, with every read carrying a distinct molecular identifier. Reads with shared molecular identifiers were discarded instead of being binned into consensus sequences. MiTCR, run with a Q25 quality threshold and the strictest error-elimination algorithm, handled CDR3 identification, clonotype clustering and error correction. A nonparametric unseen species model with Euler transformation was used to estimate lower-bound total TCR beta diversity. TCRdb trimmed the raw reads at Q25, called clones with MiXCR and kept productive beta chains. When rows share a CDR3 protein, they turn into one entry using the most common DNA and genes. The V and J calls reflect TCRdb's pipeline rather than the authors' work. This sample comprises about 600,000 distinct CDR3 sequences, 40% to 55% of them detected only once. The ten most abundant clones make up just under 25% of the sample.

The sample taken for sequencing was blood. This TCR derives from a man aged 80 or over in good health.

The CDR3 protein: CASSFLLGQGSGEQYF. The DNA reads as follows: TGCGCCAGCAGCTTCTTGTTGGGACAGGGAAGCGGCGAGCAGTACTTC. The sequence joins TRBV5-1 to TRBJ2-7, with TRBD1 identical over 9 junction bases. CDR1 and CDR2 are read off the germline V gene as SGHRS and YFSETQ. There are 16 amino acids in the CDR3, from cysteine to phenylalanine inclusive. Left in the record is the CDR3 DNA by itself, 48 bases read in frame from the first base. The germline V end is reduced by 2 bases and the J end by 6 bases; junction bases left unmatched: 12.